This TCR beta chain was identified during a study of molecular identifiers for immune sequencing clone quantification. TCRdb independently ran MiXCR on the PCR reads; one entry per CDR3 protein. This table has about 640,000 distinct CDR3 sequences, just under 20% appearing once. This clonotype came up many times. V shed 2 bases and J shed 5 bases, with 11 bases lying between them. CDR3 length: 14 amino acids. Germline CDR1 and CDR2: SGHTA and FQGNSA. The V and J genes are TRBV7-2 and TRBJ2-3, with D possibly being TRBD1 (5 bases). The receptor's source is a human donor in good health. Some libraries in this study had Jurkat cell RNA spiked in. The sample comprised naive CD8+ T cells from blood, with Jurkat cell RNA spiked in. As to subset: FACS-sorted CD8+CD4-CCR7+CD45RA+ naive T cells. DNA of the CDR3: TGTGCCAGCAGCTTAATGCTAGGACAAGATACGCAGTATTTT. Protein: CASSLMLGQDTQYF.